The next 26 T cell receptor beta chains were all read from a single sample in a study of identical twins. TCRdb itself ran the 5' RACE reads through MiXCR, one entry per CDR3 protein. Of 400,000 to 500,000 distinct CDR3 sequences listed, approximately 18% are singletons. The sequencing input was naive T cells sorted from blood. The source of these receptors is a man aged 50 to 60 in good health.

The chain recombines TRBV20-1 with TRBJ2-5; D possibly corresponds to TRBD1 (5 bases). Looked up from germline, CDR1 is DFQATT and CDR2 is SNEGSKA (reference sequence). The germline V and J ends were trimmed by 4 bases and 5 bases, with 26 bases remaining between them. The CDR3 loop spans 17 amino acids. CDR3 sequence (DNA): TGCAGTGCTATACGAAACCTAGAAAGGGGTTTAGGGGAGACCCAGTACTTC. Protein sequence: CSAIRNLERGLGETQYF.

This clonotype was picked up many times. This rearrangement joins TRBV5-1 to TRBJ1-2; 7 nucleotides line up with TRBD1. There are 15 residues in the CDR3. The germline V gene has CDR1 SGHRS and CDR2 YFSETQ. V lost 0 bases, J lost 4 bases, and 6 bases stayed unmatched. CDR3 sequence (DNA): TGCGCCAGCAGCTTGGGATCTACAGGGGCCTATGGCTACACCTTC. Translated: CASSLGSTGAYGYTF.

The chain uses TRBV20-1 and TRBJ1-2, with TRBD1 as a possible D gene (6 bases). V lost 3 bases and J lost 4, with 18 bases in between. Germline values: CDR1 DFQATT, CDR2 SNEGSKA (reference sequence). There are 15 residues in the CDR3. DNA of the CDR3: TGCAGTGCTAGGCCATACAGGGAACCCCTCTATGGCTACACCTTC. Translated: CSARPYREPLYGYTF.

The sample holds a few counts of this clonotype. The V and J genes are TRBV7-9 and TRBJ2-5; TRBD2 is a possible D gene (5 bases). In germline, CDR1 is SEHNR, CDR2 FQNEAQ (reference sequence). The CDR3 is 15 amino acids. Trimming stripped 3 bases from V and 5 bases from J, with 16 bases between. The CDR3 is CASSLSTTGLETQYF. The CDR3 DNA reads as TGTGCCAGCAGCTTGTCGACGACCGGACTGGAGACCCAGTACTTC.

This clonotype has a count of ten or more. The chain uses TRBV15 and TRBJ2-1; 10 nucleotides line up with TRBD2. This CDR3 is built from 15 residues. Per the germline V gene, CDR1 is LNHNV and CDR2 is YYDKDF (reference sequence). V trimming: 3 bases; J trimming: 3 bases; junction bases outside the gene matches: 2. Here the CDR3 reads CATSRGLASYNEQFF. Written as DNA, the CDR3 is TGTGCCACCAGCAGGGGACTAGCGAGCTACAATGAGCAGTTCTTC.

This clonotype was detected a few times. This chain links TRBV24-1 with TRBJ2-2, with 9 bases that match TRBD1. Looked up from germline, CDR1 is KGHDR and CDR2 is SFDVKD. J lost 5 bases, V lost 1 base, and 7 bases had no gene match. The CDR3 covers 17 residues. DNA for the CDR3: TGTGCCACCAGTGATTTCACCGGGACAGGGCAAACCGGGGAGCTGTTTTTT. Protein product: CATSDFTGTGQTGELFF.

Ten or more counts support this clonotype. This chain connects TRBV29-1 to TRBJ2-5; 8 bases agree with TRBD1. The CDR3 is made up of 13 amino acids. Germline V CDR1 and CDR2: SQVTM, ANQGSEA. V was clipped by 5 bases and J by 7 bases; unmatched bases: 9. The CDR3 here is CSVYRTGWRTQYF. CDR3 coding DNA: TGCAGCGTTTATAGGACAGGGTGGCGGACCCAGTACTTC.

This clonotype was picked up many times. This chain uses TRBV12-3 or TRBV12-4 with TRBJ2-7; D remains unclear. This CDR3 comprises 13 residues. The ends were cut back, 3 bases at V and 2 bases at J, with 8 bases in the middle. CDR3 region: CASSFNSPYEQYF. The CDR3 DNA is TGTGCCAGCAGTTTTAACAGCCCCTACGAGCAGTACTTC.

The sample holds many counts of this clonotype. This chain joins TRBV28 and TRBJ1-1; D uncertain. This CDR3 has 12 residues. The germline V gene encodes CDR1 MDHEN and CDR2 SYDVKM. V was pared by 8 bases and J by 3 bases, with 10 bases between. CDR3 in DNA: TGTGCCAGCCGGAAGGAGTACACTGAAGCTTTCTTT. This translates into CASRKEYTEAFF.

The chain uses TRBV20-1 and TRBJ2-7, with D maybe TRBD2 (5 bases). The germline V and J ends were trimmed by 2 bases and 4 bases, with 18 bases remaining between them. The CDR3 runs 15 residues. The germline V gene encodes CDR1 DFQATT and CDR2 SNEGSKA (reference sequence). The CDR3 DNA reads TGCAGTGCTAGAAGGTTTGCGGAACTAGATTACGAGCAGTACTTC. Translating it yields CSARRFAELDYEQYF.

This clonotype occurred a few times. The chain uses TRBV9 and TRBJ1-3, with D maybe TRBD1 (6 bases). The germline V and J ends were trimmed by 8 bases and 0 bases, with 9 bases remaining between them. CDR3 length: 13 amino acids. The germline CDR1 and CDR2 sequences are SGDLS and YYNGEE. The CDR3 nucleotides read TGTGCCAGTCAGACAGGCTCTGGAAACACCATATATTTT. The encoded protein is CASQTGSGNTIYF.

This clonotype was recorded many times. For the CDR3, the DNA is TGCAGTGCTCGAAACAGGGGAAGTAACTATGGCTACACCTTC. Translating gives CSARNRGSNYGYTF. This chain uses TRBV20-1 with TRBJ1-2; TRBD1 agrees at 7 bases. This CDR3 comprises 14 residues. Germline CDR1 DFQATT, CDR2 SNEGSKA (reference sequence). V gave up 5 bases and J gave up 1 base; unmatched junction bases: 7.

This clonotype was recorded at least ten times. In nucleotides, the CDR3 is TGCAGCGTAAATAGGGGGCGCGGGACTGAAGCTTTCTTT. Translating gives CSVNRGRGTEAFF. The chain couples TRBV29-1 to TRBJ1-1; 7 bases are shared with TRBD1. The CDR3 sequence is 13 residues long. J gave up 5 bases and V 6 bases, and 9 bases lay outside the gene matches. Per the germline V gene, CDR1 is SQVTM and CDR2 is ANQGSEA. The complete variable domain, with remaining parts taken from reference TRBV29-1 and TRBJ1-1, reads SAVISQKPSRDICQRGTSLTIQCQVDSQVTMMFWYRQQPGQSLTLIATANQGSEATYESGFVIDKFPISRPNLTFSTLTVSNMSPEDSSIYLCSVNRGRGTEAFFGQGTRLTVV.

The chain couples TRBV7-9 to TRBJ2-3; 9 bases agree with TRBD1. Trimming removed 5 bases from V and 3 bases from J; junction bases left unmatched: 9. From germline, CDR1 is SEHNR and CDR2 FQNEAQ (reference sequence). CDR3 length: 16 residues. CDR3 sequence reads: CASSDTGGKGTDTQYF. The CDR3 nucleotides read TGTGCCAGCAGCGACACAGGGGGCAAGGGGACAGATACGCAGTATTTT.

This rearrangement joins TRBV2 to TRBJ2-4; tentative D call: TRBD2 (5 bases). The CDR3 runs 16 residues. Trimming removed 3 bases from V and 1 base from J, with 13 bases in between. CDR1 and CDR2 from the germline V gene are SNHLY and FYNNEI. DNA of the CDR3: TGTGCCAGCAGTGAGAGTTCGGGAAGGGCCAAAAACATTCAGTACTTC. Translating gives CASSESSGRAKNIQYF. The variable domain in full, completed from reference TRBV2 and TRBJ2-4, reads EPEVTQTPSHQVTQMGQEVILRCVPISNHLYFYWYRQILGQKVEFLVSFYNNEISEKSEIFDDQFSVERPDGSNFTLKIRSTKLEDSAMYFCASSESSGRAKNIQYFGAGTRLSVL.

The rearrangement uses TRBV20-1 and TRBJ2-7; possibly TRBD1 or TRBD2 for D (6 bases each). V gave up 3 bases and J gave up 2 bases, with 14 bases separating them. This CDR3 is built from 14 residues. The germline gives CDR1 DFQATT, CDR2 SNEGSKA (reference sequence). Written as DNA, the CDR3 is TGCAGTGCTAGGGAGGGACATCTCCCCTACGAGCAGTACTTC. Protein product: CSAREGHLPYEQYF.

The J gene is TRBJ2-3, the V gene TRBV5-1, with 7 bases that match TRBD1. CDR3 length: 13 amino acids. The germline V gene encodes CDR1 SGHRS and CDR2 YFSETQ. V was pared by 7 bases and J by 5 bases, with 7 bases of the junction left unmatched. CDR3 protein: CASGTETVDTQYF. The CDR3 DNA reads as TGCGCCAGCGGGACAGAGACCGTAGATACGCAGTATTTT.

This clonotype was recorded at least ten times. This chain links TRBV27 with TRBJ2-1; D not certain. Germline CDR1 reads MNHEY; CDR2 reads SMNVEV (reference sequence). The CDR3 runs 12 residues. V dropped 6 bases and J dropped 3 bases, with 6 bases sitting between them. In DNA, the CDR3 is TGTGCCAGCAGATCGGACTACAATGAGCAGTTCTTC. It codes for CASRSDYNEQFF.

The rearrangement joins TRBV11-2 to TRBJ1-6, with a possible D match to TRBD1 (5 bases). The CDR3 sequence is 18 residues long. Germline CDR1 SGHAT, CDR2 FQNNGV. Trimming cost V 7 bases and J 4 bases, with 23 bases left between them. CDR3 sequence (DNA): TGTGCCAGCACGGTGAACCGGGACGTCGGAGGGTATAATTCACCCCTCCACTTT. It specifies CASTVNRDVGGYNSPLHF.

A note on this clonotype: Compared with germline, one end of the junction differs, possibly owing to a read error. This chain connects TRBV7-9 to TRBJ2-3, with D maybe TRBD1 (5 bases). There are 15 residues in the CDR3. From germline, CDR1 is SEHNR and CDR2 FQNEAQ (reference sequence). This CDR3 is CTSSPRVLSTGTQYF. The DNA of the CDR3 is TGTACCAGCAGCCCTAGGGTCCTTAGCACAGGTACGCAGTATTTT.

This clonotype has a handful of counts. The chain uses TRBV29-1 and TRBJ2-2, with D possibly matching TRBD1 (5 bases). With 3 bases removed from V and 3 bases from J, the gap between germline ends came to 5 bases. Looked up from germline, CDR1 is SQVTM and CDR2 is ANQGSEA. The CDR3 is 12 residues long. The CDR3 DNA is TGCAGCGTTGACAGGGACACCGGGGAGCTGTTTTTT. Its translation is CSVDRDTGELFF.

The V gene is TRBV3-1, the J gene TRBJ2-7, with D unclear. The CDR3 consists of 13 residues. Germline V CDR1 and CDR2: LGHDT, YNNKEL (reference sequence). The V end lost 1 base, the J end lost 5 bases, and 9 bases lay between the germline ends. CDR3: CASSQVGGHEQYF. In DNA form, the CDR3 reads TGTGCCAGCAGCCAAGTTGGCGGCCACGAGCAGTACTTC.

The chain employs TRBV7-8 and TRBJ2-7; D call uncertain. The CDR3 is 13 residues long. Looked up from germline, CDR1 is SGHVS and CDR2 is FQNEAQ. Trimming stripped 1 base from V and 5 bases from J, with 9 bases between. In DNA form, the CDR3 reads TGTGCCAGCAGCTTAGTAGGGTTTCACGAGCAGTACTTC. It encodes CASSLVGFHEQYF. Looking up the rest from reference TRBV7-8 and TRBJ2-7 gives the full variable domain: GAGVSQSPRYKVAKRGQDVALRCDPISGHVSLFWYQQALGQGPEFLTYFQNEAQLDKSGLPSDRFFAERPEGSVSTLKIQRTQQEDSAVYLCASSLVGFHEQYFGPGTRLTVT.

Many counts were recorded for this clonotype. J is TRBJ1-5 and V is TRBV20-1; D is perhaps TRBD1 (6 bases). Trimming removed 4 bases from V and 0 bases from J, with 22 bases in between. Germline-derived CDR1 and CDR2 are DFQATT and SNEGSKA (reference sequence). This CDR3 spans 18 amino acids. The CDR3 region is CSAIPGTPLRYSNQPQHF. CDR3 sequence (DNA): TGCAGTGCTATTCCCGGGACACCACTCCGTTATAGCAATCAGCCCCAGCATTTT.

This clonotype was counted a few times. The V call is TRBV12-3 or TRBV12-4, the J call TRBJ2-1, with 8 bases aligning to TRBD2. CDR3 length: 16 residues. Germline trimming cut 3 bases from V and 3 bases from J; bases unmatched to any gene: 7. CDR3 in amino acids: CASSFKAGGYYNEQFF. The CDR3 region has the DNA TGTGCCAGCAGTTTTAAGGCGGGAGGATACTACAATGAGCAGTTCTTC.

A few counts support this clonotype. DNA for the CDR3: TGTGCCAGCAGCCAAGATCCCAGCGGGGGGGGGCTGGATACGCAGTATTTT. It encodes CASSQDPSGGGLDTQYF. The genes are TRBV4-2 and TRBJ2-3; 10 nucleotides align to TRBD2. This CDR3 has 17 amino acids. The V and J ends lost 0 bases and 6 bases, in that order; junction bases with no gene match: 9. Germline loops: CDR1 LGHNA, CDR2 YNFKEQ.